This entry lists 10 T cell receptor beta chains sequenced from one sample in a study of blood T cell repertoires in COVID-19. Assay: immunoSEQ multiplex PCR; the TCRdb copy retains only in-frame clones and omits some. This repertoire shows about 160,000 clones, roughly 73% found once; its top ten account for around 2.7%. The sequencing sample was made of peripheral blood. These receptors were taken from a man aged 65-85 years with acute or convalescent COVID-19.

The chain uses TRBV7-6 and TRBJ2-2, with a tentative D call TRBD2 (5 bases). The germline V and J ends were trimmed by 3 bases and 3 bases, with 11 bases remaining between them. Germline V lookup: CDR1 SGHVS, CDR2 FNYEAQ. The CDR3 contains 15 residues. The DNA for the CDR3 is TGTGCCAGCAGCTTTGAGGGTGTGGACACCGGGGAGCTGTTTTTT. This codes for CASSFEGVDTGELFF.

The genes are TRBV2 and TRBJ1-5; unclear D gene. The CDR3 is made up of 13 amino acids. The germline V gene has CDR1 SNHLY and CDR2 FYNNEI. V was shortened by 7 bases and J by 5 bases, with 12 bases between the two germline ends. CDR3 nucleotide sequence: TGTGCCAGCACGAAGACGGGAGATCAGCCCCAGCATTTT. This gives the protein CASTKTGDQPQHF.

J is TRBJ2-3 and V is TRBV5-4; the match to TRBD2 covers 8 bases. After removal of 2 bases from V and 2 bases from J, the junction contained 7 bases not matched to a gene. The CDR3 has 16 residues. Germline CDR1 reads SGHNT; CDR2 reads YYREEE (reference sequence). Here the CDR3 reads CASSFRTGGPTDTQYF. Written as DNA, the CDR3 is TGTGCCAGCAGCTTTAGGACGGGGGGGCCCACAGATACGCAGTATTTT.

This clone was counted once. The V and J genes are TRBV7-2 and TRBJ2-7; TRBD1 might be the D (6 bases). In germline, CDR1 is SGHTA, CDR2 FQGNSA. The CDR3 sequence is 14 residues long. V lost 4 bases and J lost 6, with 16 bases in between. The CDR3 is CASSSGQGTREQYF. The DNA of the CDR3 is TGTGCCAGCAGCTCCGGGCAGGGGACCCGCGAGCAGTACTTC.

This chain uses TRBV4-3 with TRBJ1-5; D gene uncertain. The CDR3 covers 14 residues. Germline CDR1 is LGHNA and CDR2 is YSLEER. V shed 1 base and J shed 7 bases, with 11 bases lying between them. CDR3 nucleotides: TGCGCCAGCAGCCAAGCGACCACTAACCAGCCCCAGCATTTT. Residues: CASSQATTNQPQHF.

V and J are TRBV19 and TRBJ1-1; tentatively, D is TRBD1 (5 bases). The germline gives CDR1 LNHDA, CDR2 SQIVND (reference sequence). V lost 3 bases, J lost 4 bases, and 12 bases lay in between. The CDR3 extends over 14 amino acids. The CDR3 protein is CASSMRWGGTEAFF. The CDR3 DNA is TGTGCCAGTAGTATGCGATGGGGGGGCACTGAAGCTTTCTTT.

The chain uses TRBV3-1 (or the pseudogene TRBV3-2) and TRBJ2-5; TRBD2 agrees at 12 bases. V gave up 3 bases and J gave up 2 bases; unmatched junction bases: 4. CDR3 length: 16 residues. In germline, CDR1 is LGHDT, CDR2 YNNKEL (reference sequence). The CDR3 DNA reads TGTGCCAGCAGCCATGGACTAGCGGGGTATCAAGAGACCCAGTACTTC. Its translation is CASSHGLAGYQETQYF.

This clone showed up just a few times. The CDR3 loop reads CASGLGTGDIQPQHF. CDR3 in DNA: TGTGCTAGTGGTTTAGGGACAGGGGATATTCAGCCCCAGCATTTT. This chain connects TRBV12-5 to TRBJ1-5; 10 positions match TRBD1. The V gene end was trimmed by 3 bases and the J gene end by 6 bases; junction bases not matched to a gene: 5. The CDR3 covers 15 residues. From germline, CDR1 is LGHNT and CDR2 FRNRAP.

This clone was observed once. The V and J genes are TRBV9 and TRBJ2-1, with a tentative D call TRBD1 (6 bases). Germline V gene lookup returns CDR1 SGDLS and CDR2 YYNGEE. The CDR3 covers 15 residues. V was clipped by 3 bases and J by 5 bases, with 15 bases between them. The CDR3 loop reads CASSAHRAPNNEQFF. CDR3 sequence (DNA): TGTGCCAGCAGCGCCCACAGGGCCCCGAACAATGAGCAGTTCTTC.

The V gene is TRBV4-3, the J gene TRBJ2-3; possibly TRBD1 for D (6 bases). This CDR3 contains 19 residues. CDR1 and CDR2 from the germline V gene are LGHNA and YSLEER. Trimming removed 1 base from V and 2 bases from J, with 22 bases in between. CDR3 nucleotides: TGCGCCAGCAGCCAAGTACCGGGACACGGAACTTCACTCACAGATACGCAGTATTTT. Residues: CASSQVPGHGTSLTDTQYF.